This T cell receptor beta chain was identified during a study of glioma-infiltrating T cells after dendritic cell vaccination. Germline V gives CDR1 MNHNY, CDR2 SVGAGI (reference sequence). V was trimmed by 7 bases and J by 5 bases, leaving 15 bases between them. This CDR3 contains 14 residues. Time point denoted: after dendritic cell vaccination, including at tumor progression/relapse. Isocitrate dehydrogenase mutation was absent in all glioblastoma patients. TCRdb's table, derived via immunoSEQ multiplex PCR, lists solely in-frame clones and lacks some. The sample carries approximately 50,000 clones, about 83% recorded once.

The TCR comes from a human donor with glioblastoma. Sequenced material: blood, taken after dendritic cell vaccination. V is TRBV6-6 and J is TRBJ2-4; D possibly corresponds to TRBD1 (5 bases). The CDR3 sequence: CASTTAGHQNIQYF. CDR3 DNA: TGTGCCAGCACAACGGCAGGGCACCAAAACATTCAGTACTTC.